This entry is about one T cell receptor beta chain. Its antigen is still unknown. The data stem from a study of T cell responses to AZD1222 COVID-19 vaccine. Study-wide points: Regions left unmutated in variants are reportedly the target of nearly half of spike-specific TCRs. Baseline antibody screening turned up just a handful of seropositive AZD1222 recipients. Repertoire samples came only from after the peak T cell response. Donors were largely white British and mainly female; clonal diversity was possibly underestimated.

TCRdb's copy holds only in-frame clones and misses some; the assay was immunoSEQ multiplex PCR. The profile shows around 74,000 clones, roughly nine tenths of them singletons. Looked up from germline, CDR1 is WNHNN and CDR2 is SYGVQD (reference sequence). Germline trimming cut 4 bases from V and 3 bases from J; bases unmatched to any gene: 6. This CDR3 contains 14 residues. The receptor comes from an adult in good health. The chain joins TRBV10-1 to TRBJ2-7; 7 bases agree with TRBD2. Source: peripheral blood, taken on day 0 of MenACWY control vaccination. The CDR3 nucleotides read TGCGCCAGCAGTGCGGGGGGTGTGGGCTACGAGCAGTACTTC. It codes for CASSAGGVGYEQYF.